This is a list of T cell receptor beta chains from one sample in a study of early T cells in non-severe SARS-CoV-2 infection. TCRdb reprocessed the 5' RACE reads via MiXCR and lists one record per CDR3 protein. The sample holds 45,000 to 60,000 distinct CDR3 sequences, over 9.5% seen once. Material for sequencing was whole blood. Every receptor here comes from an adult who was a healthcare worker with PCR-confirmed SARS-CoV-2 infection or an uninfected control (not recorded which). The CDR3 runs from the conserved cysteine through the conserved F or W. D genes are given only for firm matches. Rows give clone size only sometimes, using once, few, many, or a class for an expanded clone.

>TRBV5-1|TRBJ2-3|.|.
CASSPPGGVDTQYF
TGCGCCAGCAGCCCCCCTGGTGGAGTGGATACGCAGTATTTT
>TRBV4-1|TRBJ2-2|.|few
CASSQVLATNTGELFF
TGCGCCAGCAGCCAAGTGCTAGCGACGAACACCGGGGAGCTGTTTTTT
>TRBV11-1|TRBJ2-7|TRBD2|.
CASSLLRLAGEQYF
TGTGCCAGCAGCTTATTGCGACTAGCGGGGGAGCAGTACTTC
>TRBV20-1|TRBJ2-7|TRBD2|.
CSANSGSGQYF
TGCAGTGCTAATAGCGGGAGTGGGCAGTACTTC
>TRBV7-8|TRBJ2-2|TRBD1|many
CASSSQDRVPGELFF
TGTGCCAGCAGCTCGCAGGACAGGGTCCCCGGGGAGCTGTTTTTT
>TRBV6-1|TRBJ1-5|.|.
CASRVGRSSNQPQHF
TGTGCCAGCAGAGTAGGGAGGTCTAGCAATCAGCCCCAGCATTTT
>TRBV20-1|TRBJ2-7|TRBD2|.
CSATPGLAGGEQYF
TGCAGTGCCACCCCGGGACTAGCGGGAGGCGAGCAGTACTTC
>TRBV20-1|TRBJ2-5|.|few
CSARKAGTEETQYF
TGCAGTGCTAGAAAAGCGGGGACAGAAGAGACCCAGTACTTC
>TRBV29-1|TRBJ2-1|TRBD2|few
CSTGLAGAEQFF
TGCAGCACCGGACTAGCGGGGGCCGAGCAGTTCTTC
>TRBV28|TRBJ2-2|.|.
CASSSPPWGHRNTGELFF
TGTGCCAGCAGTTCCCCCCCCTGGGGACACCGTAACACCGGGGAGCTGTTTTTT
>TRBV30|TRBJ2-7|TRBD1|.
CTWSVKGGWSEQYF
TGTACCTGGAGTGTGAAAGGGGGCTGGTCCGAGCAGTACTTC
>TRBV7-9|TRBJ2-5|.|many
CASSSRFRETQYF
TGTGCCAGCAGCTCCCGGTTTAGAGAGACCCAGTACTTC
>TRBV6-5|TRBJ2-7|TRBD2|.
CASAPGTSGRGQYF
TGTGCCAGCGCCCCCGGGACTAGCGGGAGAGGGCAGTACTTC
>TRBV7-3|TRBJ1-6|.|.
CASSTSRQNLVRSSPLHF
TGTGCCAGCAGCACTAGCCGACAGAATCTCGTAAGGAGCTCACCCCTCCACTTT
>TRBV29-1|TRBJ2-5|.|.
CSVGPGEETQYF
TGCAGCGTTGGACCAGGGGAGGAGACCCAGTACTTC
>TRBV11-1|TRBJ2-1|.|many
CASSLGQDNEQFF
TGTGCCAGCAGCTTAGGACAGGACAATGAGCAGTTCTTC
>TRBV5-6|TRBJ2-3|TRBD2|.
CASSYRTSGGGSTDTQYF
TGTGCCAGCAGCTATCGGACTAGCGGGGGCGGTAGCACAGATACGCAGTATTTT
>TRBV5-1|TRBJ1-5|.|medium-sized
CASSLEGDKPQHF
TGCGCCAGCAGCTTGGAAGGGGACAAGCCCCAGCATTTT
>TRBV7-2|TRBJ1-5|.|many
CASSLRRGQPQHF
TGTGCCAGCAGCTTGCGTCGAGGTCAGCCCCAGCATTTT
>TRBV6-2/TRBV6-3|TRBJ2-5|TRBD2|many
CASSRGGNQETQYF
TGTGCCAGCAGCCGGGGAGGGAACCAAGAGACCCAGTACTTC
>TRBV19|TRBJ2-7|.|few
CASRTKHDPTSSYEQYF
TGTGCCAGTAGGACGAAGCATGACCCGACGAGCTCGTACGAGCAGTACTTC
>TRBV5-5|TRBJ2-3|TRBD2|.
CASSPKTSGRTDTQYF
TGTGCCAGCAGCCCGAAAACTAGCGGGAGAACAGATACGCAGTATTTT
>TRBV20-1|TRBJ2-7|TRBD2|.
CSARDSVLAGIRAYEQYF
TGCAGTGCTAGAGACTCCGTACTAGCGGGTATAAGGGCCTACGAGCAGTACTTC
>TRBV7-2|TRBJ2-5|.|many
CASSLARVETQYF
TGTGCCAGCAGCTTAGCCAGGGTGGAGACCCAGTACTTC
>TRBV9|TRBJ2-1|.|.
CASSVAGRDYNEQFF
TGTGCCAGCAGCGTAGCGGGCAGGGACTACAATGAGCAGTTCTTC
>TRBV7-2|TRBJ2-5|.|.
CASSLDVGAETQYF
TGTGCCAGCAGCTTAGACGTGGGGGCAGAGACCCAGTACTTC
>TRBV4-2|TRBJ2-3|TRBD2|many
CASSQGAGVGTDTQYF
TGTGCCAGCAGCCAAGGGGCGGGAGTAGGCACAGATACGCAGTATTTT
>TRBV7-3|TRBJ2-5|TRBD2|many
CASGRGAGADEETQYF
TGTGCCAGCGGGCGGGGGGCTGGAGCGGACGAAGAGACCCAGTACTTC
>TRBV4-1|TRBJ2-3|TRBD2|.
CASSLIAGVTTDTQYF
TGCGCCAGCAGCCTTATAGCGGGGGTGACTACAGATACGCAGTATTTT
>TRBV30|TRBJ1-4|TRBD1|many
CAFSDRGARKLFF
TGTGCCTTTTCCGACAGGGGTGCCCGAAAACTGTTTTTT
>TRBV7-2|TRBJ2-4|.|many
CASSLEIGLAKNIQYF
TGTGCCAGCAGCTTAGAGATAGGACTAGCCAAAAACATTCAGTACTTC
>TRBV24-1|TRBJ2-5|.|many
CATSPTGGRRETQYF
TGTGCCACCAGCCCCACTGGGGGGAGACGAGAGACCCAGTACTTC
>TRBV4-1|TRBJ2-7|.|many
CASSQDRDSHLSYEQYF
TGCGCCAGCAGCCAAGATAGGGACTCACATCTCTCCTACGAGCAGTACTTC
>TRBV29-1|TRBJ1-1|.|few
CSASLMNTEAFF
TGCAGCGCCTCCTTGATGAACACTGAAGCTTTCTTT
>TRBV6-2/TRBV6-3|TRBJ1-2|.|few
CASSYRAHYGYTF
TGTGCCAGCAGTTACCGGGCCCACTATGGCTACACCTTC
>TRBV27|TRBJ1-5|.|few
CASSPGAENQPQHF
TGTGCCAGCAGCCCCGGGGCAGAGAATCAGCCCCAGCATTTT
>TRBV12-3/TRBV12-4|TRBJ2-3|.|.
CASSSRLGSTDTQYF
TGTGCCAGCAGTTCCAGACTAGGGAGCACAGATACGCAGTATTTT
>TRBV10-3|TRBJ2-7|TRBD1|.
CAINTRPGQGHYEQYF
TGTGCCATCAACACAAGACCGGGACAGGGCCACTACGAGCAGTACTTC
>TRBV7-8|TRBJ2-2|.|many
CASKYTGSNTGELFF
TGTGCCAGCAAGTACACCGGATCCAACACCGGGGAGCTGTTTTTT
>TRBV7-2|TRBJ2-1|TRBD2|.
CASSFGLAGEGNEQFF
TGTGCCAGCAGCTTCGGACTAGCGGGAGAGGGGAATGAGCAGTTCTTC
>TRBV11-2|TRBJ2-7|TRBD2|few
CASSLEKLAGQSYEQYF
TGTGCCAGCAGCTTAGAGAAGCTAGCGGGACAATCCTACGAGCAGTACTTC
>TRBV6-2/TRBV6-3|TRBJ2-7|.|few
CASRSNMNEQYF
TGTGCCAGCAGGAGCAATATGAACGAGCAGTACTTC
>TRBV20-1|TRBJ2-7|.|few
CSASNNYEQYF
TGCAGTGCTAGTAATAACTACGAGCAGTACTTC
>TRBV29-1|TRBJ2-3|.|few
CSVTGTSTDTQYF
TGCAGCGTCACCGGGACTAGCACAGATACGCAGTATTTT
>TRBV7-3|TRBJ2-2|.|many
CASSYNTGSWDTGELFF
TGTGCCAGCAGCTACAATACAGGGAGTTGGGACACCGGGGAGCTGTTTTTT
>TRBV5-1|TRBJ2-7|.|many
CASSLERWSTYEQYF
TGCGCCAGCAGCTTGGAGCGGTGGTCAACCTACGAGCAGTACTTC
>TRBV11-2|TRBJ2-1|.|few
CASSRAGLYNEQFF
TGTGCCAGCAGCCGCGCCGGCCTCTACAATGAGCAGTTCTTC
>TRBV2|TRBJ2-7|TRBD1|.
CASSGIGTGAYEQYF
TGTGCCAGCAGTGGGATCGGGACAGGGGCCTACGAGCAGTACTTC
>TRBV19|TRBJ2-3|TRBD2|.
CASNPSGSTDTQYF
TGTGCCAGTAATCCTAGCGGTAGCACAGATACGCAGTATTTT